The clone carrying this TCR beta chain was counted only a few times. TCRdb analysed the 5' RACE reads with MiXCR anew, one entry per CDR3 protein. The sample contains 280,000 or so distinct CDR3 sequences, 8.2% of which appear only once. This CDR3 contains 13 residues. V shed 7 bases and J shed 3 bases, with 15 bases lying between them. Germline-derived CDR1 and CDR2 are SQVTM and ANQGSEA. These data originate in a study of T-cell memory formation after mild COVID-19. The chain is built from TRBV29-1 and TRBJ1-1, with D tentatively TRBD1 (5 bases). The sequenced material came from PBMCs or a T cell subset sorted from them (not recorded which). This TCR was sampled from a man aged 18 to 29 who had mild COVID-19 (a few samples of this study predate the infection). Cell type and time point are not known. CDR3: CSGTRDGDTEAFF. Written as DNA, the CDR3 is TGCAGCGGTACCAGGGACGGGGACACTGAAGCTTTCTTT. Using reference TRBV29-1 and TRBJ1-1 for the parts outside the CDR3, the full variable domain is SAVISQKPSRDICQRGTSLTIQCQVDSQVTMMFWYRQQPGQSLTLIATANQGSEATYESGFVIDKFPISRPNLTFSTLTVSNMSPEDSSIYLCSGTRDGDTEAFFGQGTRLTVV.